A single sample is the source of the 11 T cell receptor beta chains below, sequenced in a study of beta chain features in type 1 diabetes. Expressed TCRB transcripts were sequenced after all isolated RNA was converted to cDNA. Here immunoSEQ multiplex PCR was the method, and the copy in TCRdb shows in-frame clones only, minus some. The sample shows roughly 140,000 clones, less than 8.5% of them seen only once. Specimen: central memory CD4+ T cells from blood. Receptor source: a woman in her twenties or thirties in good health.

The chain joins TRBV19 to TRBJ2-7; 11 bases map to TRBD2. Germline loops: CDR1 LNHDA, CDR2 SQIVND (reference sequence). The CDR3 is 15 amino acids. The J segment lost 6 bases and the V segment lost 4 bases, leaving 8 bases of the junction unmatched. CDR3 region: CASSTELAGVGEQYF. CDR3 DNA: TGTGCCAGTAGTACCGAACTAGCGGGAGTAGGCGAGCAGTACTTC.

The chain has TRBV4-3 and TRBJ2-1, with D perhaps matching TRBD2 (6 bases). V shed 0 bases and J shed 2 bases, with 14 bases lying between them. The V gene's germline CDR1 is LGHNA and CDR2 YSLEER. The CDR3 has 17 amino acids. The CDR3 nucleotides are TGCGCCAGCAGCCAAGATTTGGCGGGGAGTACCTACAATGAGCAGTTCTTC. Protein sequence: CASSQDLAGSTYNEQFF.

This clone was seen only a few times. The chain is built from TRBV13 and TRBJ2-3, with 10 bases lining up with TRBD2. Germline assignment: CDR1 PRHDT and CDR2 FYEKMQ (reference sequence). The CDR3 is 15 amino acids. Trimming cost V 5 bases and J 4 bases; bases outside gene matches: 6. The DNA for the CDR3 is TGTGCCAGCAGCATCACTAGCGGGATATCAGATACGCAGTATTTT. It codes for CASSITSGISDTQYF. The whole variable domain, remainder taken from reference TRBV13 and TRBJ2-3, is AAGVIQSPRHLIKEKRETATLKCYPIPRHDTVYWYQQGPGQDPQFLISFYEKMQSDKGSIPDRFSAQQFSDYHSELNMSSLELGDSALYFCASSITSGISDTQYFGPGTRLTVL.

This clone was observed many times. The chain couples TRBV30 to TRBJ1-1; D remains unclear. The CDR3 length is 14 residues. V gave up 8 bases and J gave up 0 bases, with 16 bases separating them. The germline V gene encodes CDR1 GTSNPN and CDR2 SVGIG (reference sequence). CDR3: CASNYGVMNTEAFF. For the CDR3, the DNA is TGTGCCAGTAATTACGGGGTCATGAACACTGAAGCTTTCTTT.

This clone was counted between two and nine times. The chain employs TRBV11-1 and TRBJ1-1, with 9 nucleotides matching TRBD1. Germline V gives CDR1 SGHAT, CDR2 FQDESV (reference sequence). J was trimmed by 5 bases and V by 1 base; bases with no gene match: 5. This CDR3 spans 15 amino acids. The CDR3 bases are TGTGCCAGCAGCTTAGGAGGGACAGGGCAAACTGAAGCTTTCTTT. Translating it yields CASSLGGTGQTEAFF.

The V call is TRBV7-2, the J call TRBJ1-4, with 7 nucleotides matching TRBD1. The trim removed 3 bases at V and 3 bases at J, leaving 4 bases unmatched. Germline CDR1 SGHTA, CDR2 FQGNSA. The CDR3 covers 15 residues. CDR3 loop: CASSLAGQSNEKLFF. CDR3 in DNA: TGTGCCAGCAGCTTGGCGGGACAGTCTAATGAAAAACTGTTTTTT. Complete variable domain (other parts from reference TRBV7-2 and TRBJ1-4): GAGVSQSPSNKVTEKGKDVELRCDPISGHTALYWYRQSLGQGLEFLIYFQGNSAPDKSGLPSDRFSAERTGGSVSTLTIQRTQQEDSAVYLCASSLAGQSNEKLFFGSGTQLSVL.

This clone was counted a few times. The chain's CDR3 is CASSVQGDQETQYF. In DNA, the CDR3 is TGTGCCAGCAGCGTACAGGGGGACCAAGAGACCCAGTACTTC. This chain connects TRBV9 to TRBJ2-5; TRBD1 aligns across 7 bases. Germline-derived CDR1 and CDR2 are SGDLS and YYNGEE. The ends lost 1 base at V and 0 bases at J; junction bases unmatched: 0. The CDR3 extends over 14 amino acids.

This clone appeared a few times. This sequence joins TRBV6-5 and TRBJ2-1, with D hard to call. The CDR3 has 13 amino acids. The V gene lost 3 bases and the J gene lost 9 bases, with 12 bases spanning the gap. Per germline, CDR1 MNHEY and CDR2 SVGAGI. The CDR3 loop reads CASSYPDTREQFF. CDR3 coding DNA: TGTGCCAGCAGTTATCCAGACACCCGTGAGCAGTTCTTC.

This clone was observed a few times. The chain couples TRBV2 to TRBJ2-3; TRBD1 might be the D (5 bases). Germline lookup yields CDR1 SNHLY and CDR2 FYNNEI. The CDR3 is 12 residues long. V lost 8 bases and J 0 bases, leaving 6 bases between the germline ends. The CDR3 DNA follows: TGTGCCAGCGACAGAAGCACAGATACGCAGTATTTT. As protein: CASDRSTDTQYF.

This clone was detected a few times. CDR3 sequence: CASSPGTLYNEQFF. CDR3 bases: TGTGCCAGCAGTCCCGGGACTCTCTACAATGAGCAGTTCTTC. The V gene is TRBV7-3, the J gene TRBJ2-1; tentative D call: TRBD2 (6 bases). Trimming cost V 6 bases and J 3 bases, with 12 bases left between them. The CDR3 has 14 amino acids. Germline lookup yields CDR1 SGHTA and CDR2 FQGTGA.

This chain joins TRBV30 and TRBJ2-3; the D gene is possibly TRBD2 (6 bases). With 5 bases removed from V and 2 bases from J, the gap between germline ends came to 11 bases. This CDR3 has 13 residues. Germline V gene lookup returns CDR1 GTSNPN and CDR2 SVGIG (reference sequence). CDR3 loop: CAWGREVTDTQYF. CDR3 coding DNA: TGTGCCTGGGGGCGGGAAGTCACAGATACGCAGTATTTT.